The TCR beta chain under discussion was sequenced for a study of PD-1 blockade in mismatch repair-deficient tumors. About the study: Enrolled about 2012-2016, patients had progressing, pretreated mismatch repair-deficient cancers of around 12 types.

The repertoire was sequenced with immunoSEQ multiplex PCR; TCRdb's copy has only in-frame clones and lacks some. The profile shows some 48,000 clones, around 85% of them singletons. General observations from the study: After pembrolizumab, tumor-resident clones rose rapidly, then generally contracted before radiologic responses.

Every patient had mismatch repair deficiency by PCR or immunohistochemistry. The TCR-sequenced patients were a few responders to pembrolizumab. Points on this clone: Antigen specificity is unknown.

The specimen was peripheral blood, collected 20 weeks after starting pembrolizumab. The receptor was derived from an adult with mismatch repair-deficient cancer.

CDR3: CASSFGTRLGLYEQYF. DNA of the CDR3: TGTGCCAGCAGCTTCGGGACCAGACTAGGTCTCTACGAGCAGTACTTC. V gene TRBV7-8 combines with J gene TRBJ2-7; D is possibly TRBD2 (6 bases). Germline CDR1 SGHVS, CDR2 FQNEAQ. CDR3 length: 16 amino acids. Trimming shortened V by 3 bases and J by 3 bases, and 18 bases separated the two germline ends.